This T cell receptor (beta chain) was retrieved from a study of vaccination effects on CD4 cells after COVID-19. Generated by immunoSEQ multiplex PCR, the TCRdb table keeps only in-frame clones and is missing some. The sample includes 60,000 to 75,000 clones, roughly 73% of them seen just once. Comments on this clone: The antigen is unknown.

The trim removed 4 bases at V and 3 bases at J, leaving 8 bases unmatched. Germline lookup yields CDR1 LNHNV and CDR2 YYDKDF (reference sequence). This CDR3 has 18 amino acids. Sequencing was preceded by expansion of antigen-specific CD4+ T cells with viral peptide pools in the ViraFEST assay. When ten to eleven days of culture had elapsed, CD4+ T cells were isolated. The person's infection with SARS-CoV-2, confirmed by PCR, took place between March and December 2020. This clonotype was obtained from a human donor who had a prior SARS-CoV-2 infection. The J gene is TRBJ2-2, the V gene TRBV15; 13 nucleotides align to TRBD2. The sequences come from CD4+ T cells from PBMCs cultured with HIV peptides, collected before COVID-19 vaccination. The subset here: HIV-1 Nef peptide pool negative control/reference culture. The CDR3 DNA reads TGTGCCACCAGCAACCAACTAGCGGGAGGGCCCCACACCGGGGAGCTGTTTTTT. It yields the protein CATSNQLAGGPHTGELFF.